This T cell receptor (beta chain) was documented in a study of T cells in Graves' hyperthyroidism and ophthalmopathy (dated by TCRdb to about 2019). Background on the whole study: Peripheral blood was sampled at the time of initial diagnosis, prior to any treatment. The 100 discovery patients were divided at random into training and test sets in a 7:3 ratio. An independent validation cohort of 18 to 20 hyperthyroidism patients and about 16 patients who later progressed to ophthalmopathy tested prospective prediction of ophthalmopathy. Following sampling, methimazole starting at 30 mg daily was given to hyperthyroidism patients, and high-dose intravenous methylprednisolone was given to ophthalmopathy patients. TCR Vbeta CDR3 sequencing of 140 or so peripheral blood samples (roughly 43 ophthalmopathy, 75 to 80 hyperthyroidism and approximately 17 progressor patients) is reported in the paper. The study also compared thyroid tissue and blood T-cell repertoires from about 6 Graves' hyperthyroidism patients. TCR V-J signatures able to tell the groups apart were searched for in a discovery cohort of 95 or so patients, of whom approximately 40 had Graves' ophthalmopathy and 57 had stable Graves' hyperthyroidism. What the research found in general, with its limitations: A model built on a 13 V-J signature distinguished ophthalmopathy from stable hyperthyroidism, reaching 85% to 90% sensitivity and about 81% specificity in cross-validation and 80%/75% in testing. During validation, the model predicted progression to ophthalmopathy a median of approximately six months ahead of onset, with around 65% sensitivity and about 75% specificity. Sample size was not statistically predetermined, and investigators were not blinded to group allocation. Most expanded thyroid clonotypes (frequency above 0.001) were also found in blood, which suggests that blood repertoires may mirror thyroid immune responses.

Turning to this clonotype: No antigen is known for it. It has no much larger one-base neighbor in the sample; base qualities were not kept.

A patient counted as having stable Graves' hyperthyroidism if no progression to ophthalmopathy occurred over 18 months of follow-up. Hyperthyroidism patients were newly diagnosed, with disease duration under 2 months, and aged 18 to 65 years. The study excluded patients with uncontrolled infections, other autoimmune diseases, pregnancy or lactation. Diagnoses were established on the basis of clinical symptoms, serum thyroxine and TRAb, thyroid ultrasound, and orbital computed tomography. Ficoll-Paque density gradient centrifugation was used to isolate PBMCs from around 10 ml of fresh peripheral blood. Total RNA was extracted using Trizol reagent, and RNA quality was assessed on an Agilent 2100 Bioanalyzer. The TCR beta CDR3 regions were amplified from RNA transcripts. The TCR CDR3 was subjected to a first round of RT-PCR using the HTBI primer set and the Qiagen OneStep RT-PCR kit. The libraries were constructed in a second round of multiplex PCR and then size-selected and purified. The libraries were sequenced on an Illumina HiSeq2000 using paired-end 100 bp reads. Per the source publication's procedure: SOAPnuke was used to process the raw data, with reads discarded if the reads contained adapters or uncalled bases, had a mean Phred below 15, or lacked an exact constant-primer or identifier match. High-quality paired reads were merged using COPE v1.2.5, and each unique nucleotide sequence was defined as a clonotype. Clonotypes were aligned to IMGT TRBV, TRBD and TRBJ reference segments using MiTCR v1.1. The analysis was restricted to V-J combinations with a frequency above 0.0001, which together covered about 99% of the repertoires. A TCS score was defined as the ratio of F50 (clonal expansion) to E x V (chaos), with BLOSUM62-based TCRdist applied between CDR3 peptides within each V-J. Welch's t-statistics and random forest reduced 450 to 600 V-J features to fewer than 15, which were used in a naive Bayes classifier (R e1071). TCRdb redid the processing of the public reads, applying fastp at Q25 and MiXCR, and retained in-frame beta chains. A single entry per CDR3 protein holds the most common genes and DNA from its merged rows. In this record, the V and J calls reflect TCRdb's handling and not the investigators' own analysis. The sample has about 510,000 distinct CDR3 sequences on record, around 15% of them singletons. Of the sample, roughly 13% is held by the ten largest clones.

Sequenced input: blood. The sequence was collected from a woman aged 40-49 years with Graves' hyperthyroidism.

The CDR3 loop reads CSASGPPNTGELFF. The bases read TGCAGTGCAAGCGGCCCACCCAACACCGGGGAGCTGTTTTTT. The chain employs TRBV20-1 and TRBJ2-2, and TRBD2 may be the D gene, going by 5 matching bases. Between the V and J ends, shortened by 6 bases and 2 bases respectively, the junction contains 13 bases. The CDR3, cysteine through phenylalanine, is 14 amino acids long. CDR3 DNA only is kept here, 42 bases in frame from base 1. From a lookup of the germline V gene (reference sequence), CDR1 and CDR2 are DFQATT and SNEGSKA.